The entry below describes one T cell receptor (beta chain). TCRdb's table, derived via immunoSEQ multiplex PCR, lists solely in-frame clones and lacks some. The table records some 140,000 clones, around three quarters of them present only once. These data come from a study of blood T cell repertoires in COVID-19. V was pared by 4 bases and J by 7 bases, with 18 bases between. CDR3 length: 15 amino acids. Germline V gene sequence: CDR1 SGHRS, CDR2 YFSETQ. The TCR originated in a man older than 75 with acute or convalescent COVID-19. The chain links TRBV5-1 to TRBJ2-1; TRBD1 might be the D (6 bases). What was sequenced was peripheral blood. The CDR3 loop reads CASSGGVPLGNEQFF. The CDR3 nucleotides are TGCGCCAGCAGCGGGGGCGTCCCCTTAGGGAATGAGCAGTTCTTC.